These 2 T cell receptor beta chains were all obtained from the same sample, sequenced in a study of cytomegalovirus exposure and HLA in healthy donors. Use of 60 Vbeta and 13 Jbeta primers characterized the PCR. The repertoire was sequenced with immunoSEQ multiplex PCR; TCRdb's copy has only in-frame clones and lacks some. The repertoire holds about 170,000 clones, with approximately 71% as singletons. The sample taken for sequencing was PBMCs. The receptor source for this set is a woman aged 18-29 years in good health and CMV-seropositive.

The V call is TRBV19, the J call TRBJ1-2, with TRBD1 matching 7 bases. Germline trimming cut 3 bases from V and 6 bases from J; bases unmatched to any gene: 4. The CDR3 totals 13 residues. The germline V gene has CDR1 LNHDA and CDR2 SQIVND (reference sequence). CDR3 coding DNA: TGTGCCAGTAGTATCCGGGACAGCAATGGCTACACCTTC. It codes for CASSIRDSNGYTF.

V is TRBV9 and J is TRBJ1-6; the D gene is possibly TRBD1 (5 bases). Trimming pared 2 bases from V and 0 bases from J, leaving 9 bases between. Looked up from germline, CDR1 is SGDLS and CDR2 is YYNGEE. There are 16 residues in the CDR3. The CDR3, as DNA: TGTGCCAGCAGCGTGGGGGGAAGCTCCTATAATTCACCCCTCCACTTT. The encoded protein is CASSVGGSSYNSPLHF.